Each of the 21 T cell receptor beta chains below was sequenced from the same sample in a study of cytomegalovirus exposure and HLA in healthy donors. The PCR made use of 60 Vbeta and 13 Jbeta primers. The protocol was immunoSEQ multiplex PCR, while the TCRdb copy is restricted to in-frame clones and leaves out a portion. The table has tens of thousands of clones, more than 70% seen once. Sequencing was performed on PBMCs. These TCRs come from a woman younger than 45 in good health and CMV-seronegative.

The CDR3 sequence: CASNDGLAGTQYF. The CDR3 DNA reads as TGTGCCAGCAACGACGGACTAGCGGGAACGCAGTATTTT. V gene TRBV2 combines with J gene TRBJ2-3, with 12 positions matching TRBD2. There are 13 residues in the CDR3. In germline, CDR1 is SNHLY, CDR2 FYNNEI. J was trimmed by 9 bases and V by 7 bases; bases with no gene match: 5.

The genes are TRBV6-5 and TRBJ1-1; a possible D gene is TRBD1 (6 bases). Germline V gene lookup returns CDR1 MNHEY and CDR2 SVGAGI. The V end lost 6 bases, the J end lost 5 bases, and 13 bases lay between the germline ends. This CDR3 is 13 amino acids long. The CDR3 here is CASSTRGDTEAFF. The DNA for the CDR3 is TGTGCCAGCAGCACCAGGGGAGATACTGAAGCTTTCTTT.

The chain links TRBV2 to TRBJ2-2; 11 nucleotides agree with TRBD2. J gave up 3 bases and V 7 bases, and 4 bases lay outside the gene matches. The CDR3 has 15 amino acids. The germline V gene has CDR1 SNHLY and CDR2 FYNNEI. CDR3 coding DNA: TGTGCCAGCATTCCACTAGCGGGGGACACCGGGGAGCTGTTTTTT. Translated, it gives CASIPLAGDTGELFF.

The chain links TRBV27 to TRBJ2-7, with 8 bases lining up with TRBD1. V lost 5 bases to trimming and J lost 3 bases; unmatched junction nucleotides: 9. The CDR3 is made up of 15 amino acids. The germline V gene has CDR1 MNHEY and CDR2 SMNVEV (reference sequence). The CDR3 nucleotides are TGTGCCAGCAGTCCGACCCCCAGGGGGCGCTACGAGCAGTACTTC. This translates into CASSPTPRGRYEQYF.

The chain employs TRBV19 and TRBJ1-5; a weak D match, TRBD1 (6 bases). The CDR3 is 18 residues long. Germline CDR1 LNHDA, CDR2 SQIVND (reference sequence). V lost 0 bases to trimming and J lost 0 bases, with 15 bases between them. The CDR3 loop is CASSIDFLRGLSNQPQHF. The DNA of the CDR3 is TGTGCCAGTAGTATAGATTTCCTCAGGGGCCTTAGCAATCAGCCCCAGCATTTT.

This clone was seen a handful of times. The rearrangement uses TRBV5-4 and TRBJ2-7, with D possibly being TRBD2 (6 bases). The CDR3 runs to 14 residues. V lost 0 bases, J lost 6 bases, and 13 bases lay in between. Germline-derived CDR1 and CDR2 are SGHNT and YYREEE (reference sequence). The CDR3 protein is CASSLGGVTGEQYF. As DNA, the CDR3 is TGTGCCAGCAGCTTGGGGGGGGTTACGGGCGAGCAGTACTTC.

This clone was recorded once. The V gene is TRBV27, the J gene TRBJ1-2; maybe TRBD1 (6 bases). The V and J ends lost 4 bases and 8 bases respectively, with 20 bases between them. The CDR3 is 15 amino acids. Per the germline V gene, CDR1 is MNHEY and CDR2 is SMNVEV (reference sequence). The CDR3 loop reads CASSSHPTGTWGYTF. The CDR3 bases are TGTGCCAGCAGTTCTCACCCTACCGGGACATGGGGCTACACCTTC.

This clone was observed a handful of times. CDR3 coding DNA: TGTGCCTGGGGGGACCTTTCGGGAGTCGAAGCTTTCTTT. Its translation: CAWGDLSGVEAFF. This rearrangement joins TRBV30 to TRBJ1-1; TRBD1 is a possible D gene (5 bases). V was cut by 5 bases and J by 8 bases, with 18 bases left in between. From germline, CDR1 is GTSNPN and CDR2 SVGIG (reference sequence). The CDR3 has 13 amino acids.

This clone was seen a handful of times. The gene calls are TRBV19 and TRBJ1-1; D is unclear. The CDR3 is made up of 13 amino acids. The V end lost 1 base, the J end lost 7 bases, and 10 bases lay between the germline ends. Per the germline V gene, CDR1 is LNHDA and CDR2 is SQIVND (reference sequence). This CDR3 reads CASSIGGLGEAFF. The CDR3 region has the DNA TGTGCCAGTAGTATAGGAGGACTGGGTGAAGCTTTCTTT.

The rearrangement links TRBV6-5 to TRBJ2-4; 8 bases are shared with TRBD2. The J segment lost 5 bases and the V segment lost 2 bases, leaving 5 bases of the junction unmatched. The CDR3 is made up of 15 amino acids. CDR1 is MNHEY, CDR2 SVGAGI, per germline. The CDR3 protein is CASSYAGGDENIQYF. CDR3 DNA sequence: TGTGCCAGCAGTTACGCGGGAGGCGACGAAAACATTCAGTACTTC.

The chain links TRBV25-1 to TRBJ1-4; tentatively, D is TRBD1 (5 bases). The CDR3 loop spans 14 amino acids. CDR1 and CDR2 from the germline V gene are MGHDK and SYGVNS. Trimming stripped 5 bases from V and 6 bases from J, with 13 bases between. CDR3 amino acids: CASSRQGGDEKLFF. Here the CDR3 DNA reads TGTGCCAGCAGTAGGCAGGGAGGGGATGAAAAACTGTTTTTT. Together with reference TRBV25-1 and TRBJ1-4, the CDR3 gives the full variable domain: EADIYQTPRYLVIGTGKKITLECSQTMGHDKMYWYQQDPGMELHLIHYSYGVNSTEKGDLSSESTVSRIRTEHFPLTLESARPSHTSQYLCASSRQGGDEKLFFGSGTQLSVL.

The J gene is TRBJ2-6, the V gene TRBV10-3; tentative D call: TRBD2 (6 bases). Germline assignment: CDR1 ENHRY and CDR2 SYGVKD. Trimming shortened V by 6 bases and J by 2 bases, and 14 bases separated the two germline ends. The CDR3 is 16 amino acids. The CDR3 loop is CAIREGPGAGANVLTF. For the CDR3, the DNA is TGTGCCATCAGGGAGGGACCGGGGGCTGGGGCCAACGTCCTGACTTTC.

This chain joins TRBV10-2 and TRBJ1-1; 7 bases fit TRBD1. The CDR3 covers 13 residues. Germline trimming cut 6 bases from V and 6 bases from J; bases unmatched to any gene: 7. Looked up from germline, CDR1 is WSHSY and CDR2 is SAAADI. The CDR3 coding sequence is TGCGCCAGCAGGGATAGGGGGCGCGCTGAAGCTTTCTTT. It encodes CASRDRGRAEAFF.

The rearrangement uses TRBV27 and TRBJ2-1; 11 bases are a match to TRBD2. The CDR3 sequence is 13 residues long. The V segment lost 10 bases and the J segment 6 bases; nucleotides outside the gene matches: 5. Germline CDR1 and CDR2: MNHEY and SMNVEV (reference sequence). The CDR3 DNA sequence: TGTGCCACCCGTAGCGGGAGGGCCAATGAGCAGTTCTTC. Translated, it gives CATRSGRANEQFF.

The chain links TRBV27 to TRBJ2-6; 12 bases are a match to TRBD1. The CDR3 runs to 18 residues. Germline values: CDR1 MNHEY, CDR2 SMNVEV (reference sequence). Unmatched junction bases numbered 9, after V lost 6 bases and J lost 3 bases. The chain's CDR3 is CASRRPGQGAYGANVLTF. CDR3 bases: TGTGCCAGCAGACGGCCGGGACAGGGGGCTTATGGGGCCAACGTCCTGACTTTC.

The J gene is TRBJ1-5, the V gene TRBV10-3; TRBD1 is a possible D gene (5 bases). Trimming shortened V by 3 bases and J by 7 bases, and 13 bases separated the two germline ends. The CDR3 extends over 14 amino acids. Germline V CDR1 and CDR2: ENHRY, SYGVKD. The CDR3 region has the DNA TGTGCCATCAGTGATGGGGGGGGGATGCAGCCCCAGCATTTT. This gives the protein CAISDGGGMQPQHF.

This clone has a handful of counts. The chain has TRBV28 and TRBJ2-3; 11 positions agree with TRBD2. The length of the CDR3 is 17 residues. V gave up 5 bases and J gave up 1 base; unmatched junction bases: 8. Germline lookup yields CDR1 MDHEN and CDR2 SYDVKM. The CDR3 DNA follows: TGTGCCAGCAGTCCCATCGGGACTAGCGGACGCACAGATACGCAGTATTTT. Translating it yields CASSPIGTSGRTDTQYF. The entire variable domain, with the rest obtained from reference TRBV28 and TRBJ2-3, is as follows: DVKVTQSSRYLVKRTGEKVFLECVQDMDHENMFWYRQDPGLGLRLIYFSYDVKMKEKGDIPEGYSVSREKKERFSLILESASTNQTSMYLCASSPIGTSGRTDTQYFGPGTRLTVL.

The CDR3 region has the DNA TGTGCCAGTAGTACATCACAGGGGGCGGGTAACTATGGCTACACCTTC. Protein: CASSTSQGAGNYGYTF. V and J are TRBV19 and TRBJ1-2, with 9 bases that match TRBD1. The CDR3 is 16 residues long. The junction had 7 bases not matched to a gene; V was cut back by 4 bases and J by 1 base. Germline lookup yields CDR1 LNHDA and CDR2 SQIVND (reference sequence).

The V gene is TRBV7-9, the J gene TRBJ2-1, with 8 bases aligning to TRBD2. The CDR3 loop spans 15 amino acids. Germline loops: CDR1 SEHNR, CDR2 FQNEAQ (reference sequence). V was clipped by 0 bases and J by 7 bases; unmatched bases: 5. Here the CDR3 DNA reads TGTGCCAGCAGCTTAGCTCGGGGGGGCGTAAATGAGCAGTTCTTC. It encodes CASSLARGGVNEQFF.

The V and J genes are TRBV28 and TRBJ2-7, with D maybe TRBD2 (5 bases). V was pared by 5 bases and J by 0 bases, with 20 bases between. The germline V gene encodes CDR1 MDHEN and CDR2 SYDVKM. The CDR3 has 17 residues. CDR3 region: CASSEPKGLTSSYEQYF. The CDR3 DNA reads TGTGCCAGCAGTGAGCCTAAAGGACTCACAAGCTCCTACGAGCAGTACTTC. The entire variable domain, with the rest obtained from reference TRBV28 and TRBJ2-7, is as follows: DVKVTQSSRYLVKRTGEKVFLECVQDMDHENMFWYRQDPGLGLRLIYFSYDVKMKEKGDIPEGYSVSREKKERFSLILESASTNQTSMYLCASSEPKGLTSSYEQYFGPGTRLTVT.

The rearrangement joins TRBV5-1 to TRBJ1-2; 7 bases fit TRBD1. V was clipped by 4 bases and J by 2 bases; unmatched bases: 8. The CDR3 spans 15 residues. CDR1 SGHRS and CDR2 YFSETQ come from the germline V gene. In DNA form, the CDR3 reads TGCGCCAGCAGCCGGACTCGGGACAGCAACTATGGCTACACCTTC. Translation gives CASSRTRDSNYGYTF.